The sequence of this TCR beta chain was determined in a study of blood T cell repertoires in COVID-19 (dated by TCRdb to the early 2020s). Describing the broader study: The collaborator samples originated in the United States, Italy and Spain and spanned the acute and convalescent phases of COVID-19. The material from the prospective study consisted of cDNA or gDNA derived from T cells, B-cell-depleted T cells, or PBMCs. The dataset comprised deeply sampled blood TCRbeta repertoires from subjects exposed to, actively infected with, or recovered from COVID-19. The repertoires were released in a freely available public database meant as a resource for research on the immune response to SARS-CoV-2. The samples were drawn from two sources: the first 160 participants of the ongoing ImmuneRACE study, and 1,254 subjects contributed by 6 global collaborators. Nearly every sample came with metadata listing a de-identified subject ID, COVID-19 status, age in years and sex. Where available, HLA class I and class II types were taken from metadata supplied by the sample provider and were not determined by assay-based typing.

CDR1 and CDR2, looked up from the germline V gene, are SGHTA and FQGNSA. CDR3 length: 16 amino acids, cysteine to phenylalanine. Only the CDR3 DNA is retained, 48 bases long and in frame from the first base. Trimming removed 5 bases from V and 5 bases from J; the gene matches leave 12 bases unexplained. Participants in the prospective study were aged 18 to 89 years, lived in 20 to 25 United States geographic areas, and enrolled through a virtual design. In the prospective study, participants were assigned to cohorts based on the clinical history participants reported in a screening survey and a study questionnaire. For ImmuneRACE Cohort 3, a participant was defined as recovered based on two consecutive negative NP/OP PCR tests, clearance by a healthcare professional, or resolution of symptoms. In the prospective study, whole blood, serum and a nasopharyngeal or oropharyngeal swab were collected from each participant by mobile phlebotomists. Additional blood draws and questionnaires over an approximately two-month period could optionally be provided by prospective study participants. Blood samples from the prospective study were shipped frozen or at room temperature prior to DNA extraction.

About this clone: The antigen it recognizes is unknown. No qualities accompany the bases; no much larger clone lies one base away.

The research as a whole found: The amount of clinical and demographic metadata varied by source and participant and was provided uncurated.

The immunoSEQ Assay, a bias-controlled multiplex PCR, was used to amplify TCRbeta CDR3 regions from genomic DNA. Per the authors' processing: The number of nucleated cells in each sample was estimated from the amplification of reference gene primers within the assay. Sequence reads were collapsed and filtered to measure the absolute abundance of every unique TCRbeta CDR3 rearrangement. For each sample, productive Simpson clonality was calculated by taking the square root of Simpson's diversity index across productive rearrangements. The source is immuneACCESS, and TCRdb retained only in-frame sequences with V and J called. Part of the clones is not carried over; for the studies checked, unresolved V genes explain less than half of this, and the remainder is unexplained. The DNA was the basis for D and trimming; V, J and clone size are from that table. Across this sample there are around 300,000 clones, with approximately 89% seen only once. The ten largest make up about a tenth of the sample.

The sequence came from a woman in her twenties or thirties who had recovered from COVID-19. Sequenced material: PBMCs or T cells enriched from blood (not recorded which). The rearranged chain carries TRBV7-2 and TRBJ1-1, with 9 bases aligning to TRBD1. In nucleotide form, the sequence is TGTGCCAGCAGCCAGAGACCGGGACAGGGAGATACTGAAGCTTTCTTT. Its protein is CASSQRPGQGDTEAFF.